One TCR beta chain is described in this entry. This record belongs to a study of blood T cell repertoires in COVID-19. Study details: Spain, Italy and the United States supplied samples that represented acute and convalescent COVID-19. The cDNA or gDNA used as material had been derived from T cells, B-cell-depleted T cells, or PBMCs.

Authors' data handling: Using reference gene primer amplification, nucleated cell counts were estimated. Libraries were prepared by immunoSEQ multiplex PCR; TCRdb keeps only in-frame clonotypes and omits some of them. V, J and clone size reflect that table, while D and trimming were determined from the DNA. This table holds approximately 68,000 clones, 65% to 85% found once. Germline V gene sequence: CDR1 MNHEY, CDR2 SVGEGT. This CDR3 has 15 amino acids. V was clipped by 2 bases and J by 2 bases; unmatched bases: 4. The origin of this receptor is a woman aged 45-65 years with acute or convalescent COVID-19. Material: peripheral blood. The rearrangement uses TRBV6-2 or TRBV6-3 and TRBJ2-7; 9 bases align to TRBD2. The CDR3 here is CASSYGLAGTYEQYF. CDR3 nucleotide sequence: TGTGCCAGCAGTTACGGGCTAGCGGGAACCTACGAGCAGTACTTC.